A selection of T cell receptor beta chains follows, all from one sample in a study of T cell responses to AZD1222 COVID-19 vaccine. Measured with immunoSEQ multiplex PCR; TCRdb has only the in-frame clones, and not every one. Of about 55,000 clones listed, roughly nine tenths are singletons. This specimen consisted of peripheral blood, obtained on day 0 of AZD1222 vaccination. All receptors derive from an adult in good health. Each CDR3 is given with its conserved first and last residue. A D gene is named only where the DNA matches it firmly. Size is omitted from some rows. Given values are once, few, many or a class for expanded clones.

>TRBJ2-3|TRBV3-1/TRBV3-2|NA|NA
CASSQSGGGGDTQYF
TGTGCCAGCAGCCAATCCGGGGGAGGTGGAGATACGCAGTATTTT
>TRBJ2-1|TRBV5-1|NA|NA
CASSPGASSYNEQFF
TGCGCCAGCAGCCCGGGGGCCTCCTCCTACAATGAGCAGTTCTTC
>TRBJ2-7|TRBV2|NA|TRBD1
CASGMMGQGAYEQYF
TGTGCCAGCGGTATGATGGGACAGGGAGCCTACGAGCAGTACTTC
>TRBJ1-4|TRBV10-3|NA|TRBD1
CAIRPTGGNEKLFF
TGTGCCATCAGACCGACAGGGGGTAATGAAAAACTGTTTTTT
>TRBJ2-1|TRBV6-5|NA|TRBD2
CASSFRTSGSDEQFF
TGTGCCAGCAGTTTCCGGACTAGCGGGAGCGATGAGCAGTTCTTC
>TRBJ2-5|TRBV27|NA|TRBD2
CASGFLNRGLAGAETQYF
TGTGCCAGCGGATTCCTGAACAGGGGACTAGCGGGAGCAGAGACCCAGTACTTC
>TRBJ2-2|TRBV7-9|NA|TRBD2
CASSTLTSGNTGELFF
TGTGCCAGCAGCACCCTGACTAGCGGAAATACCGGGGAGCTGTTTTTT
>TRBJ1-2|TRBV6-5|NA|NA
CASTPRRGGYTF
TGTGCCAGCACCCCCCGGCGGGGGGGCTACACCTTC
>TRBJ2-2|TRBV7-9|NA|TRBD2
CASTQTSGNTGELFF
TGTGCCAGCACCCAGACTAGCGGGAACACCGGGGAGCTGTTTTTT
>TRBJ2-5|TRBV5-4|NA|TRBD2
CASSLGLAGGETQYF
TGTGCCAGCAGCTTGGGACTAGCGGGAGGAGAGACCCAGTACTTC
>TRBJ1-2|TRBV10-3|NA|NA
CAISDKGDGGYTF
TGTGCCATCAGTGACAAAGGGGATGGGGGCTACACCTTC
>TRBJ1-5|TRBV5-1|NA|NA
CASSAGPGRNQPQHF
TGCGCCAGCAGCGCGGGGCCGGGCCGCAATCAGCCCCAGCATTTT
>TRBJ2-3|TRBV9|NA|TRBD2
CASSVIPSGRVYTQYF
TGTGCCAGCAGCGTAATACCTAGCGGGAGGGTATATACGCAGTATTTT
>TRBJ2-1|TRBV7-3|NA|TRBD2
CASSSSGTSGSGEQFF
TGTGCCAGCAGCTCTAGCGGGACTAGCGGGAGCGGTGAGCAGTTCTTC
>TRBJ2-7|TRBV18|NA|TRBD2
CASSPQASGYEQYF
TGTGCCAGCTCACCCCAAGCTAGCGGCTACGAGCAGTACTTC
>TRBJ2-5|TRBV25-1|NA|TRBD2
CASLTSGQETQYF
TGTGCCAGCCTTACTAGCGGACAAGAGACCCAGTACTTC
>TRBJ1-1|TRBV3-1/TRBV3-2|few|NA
CASSPPGRANTEAFF
TGTGCCAGCAGCCCTCCCGGACGGGCGAACACTGAAGCTTTCTTT
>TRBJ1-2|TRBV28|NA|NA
CASSLFSGGISSGYTF
TGTGCCAGCAGTTTATTTTCAGGTGGTATCTCTTCTGGCTACACCTTC
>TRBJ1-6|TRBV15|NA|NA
CATSTTGTGNSPLHF
TGTGCCACCAGCACAACCGGGACGGGGAATTCACCCCTCCACTTT
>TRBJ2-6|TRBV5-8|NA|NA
CASSLGRARNSGANVLTF
TGTGCCAGCAGCTTGGGTCGGGCCAGAAATTCTGGGGCCAACGTCCTGACTTTC
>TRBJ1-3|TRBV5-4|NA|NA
CATRYENENSGNTIYF
TGTGCCACGCGATATGAAAACGAGAACTCTGGAAACACCATATATTTT
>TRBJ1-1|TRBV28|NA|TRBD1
CASSSGGRAEAFF
TGTGCCAGCAGCTCAGGGGGACGCGCTGAAGCTTTCTTT
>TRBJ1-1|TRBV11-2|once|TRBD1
CASSPPTGVGTEAFF
TGTGCCAGCAGCCCACCGACAGGGGTGGGCACTGAAGCTTTCTTT
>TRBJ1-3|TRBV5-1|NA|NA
CASSDGTSGNTIYF
TGCGCCAGCAGCGACGGGACATCCGGAAACACCATATATTTT
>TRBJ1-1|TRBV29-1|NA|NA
CSVLRNTEAFF
TGCAGCGTTTTAAGGAACACTGAAGCTTTCTTT
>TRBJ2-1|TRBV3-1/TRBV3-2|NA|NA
CASSQGQVKGQFF
TGTGCCAGCAGCCAAGGGCAGGTCAAAGGGCAGTTCTTC
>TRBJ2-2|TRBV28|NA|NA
CASRPPGANTGELFF
TGTGCCAGCAGGCCCCCGGGAGCGAACACCGGGGAGCTGTTTTTT
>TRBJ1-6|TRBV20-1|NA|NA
CSARLGSPLHF
TGCAGTGCTAGGTTGGGGTCACCCCTCCACTTT
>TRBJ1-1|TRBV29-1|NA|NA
CSVPTSQGNTEAFF
TGCAGCGTCCCGACCTCGCAGGGAAACACTGAAGCTTTCTTT
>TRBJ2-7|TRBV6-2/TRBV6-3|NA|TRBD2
CASSLSGTTYEQYF
TGTGCCAGCAGTTTGAGCGGGACGACCTACGAGCAGTACTTC
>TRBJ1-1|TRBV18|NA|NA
CASSPPSTNTEAFF
TGTGCCAGCTCACCACCGTCTACGAACACTGAAGCTTTCTTT
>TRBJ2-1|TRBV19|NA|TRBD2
CASSMAGGPSYNEQFF
TGTGCCAGTAGTATGGCGGGAGGGCCCTCCTACAATGAGCAGTTCTTC
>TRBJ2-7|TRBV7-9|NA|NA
CATNRPGYEQYF
TGTGCCACGAACCGCCCTGGCTACGAGCAGTACTTC
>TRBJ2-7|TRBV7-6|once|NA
CASSPTSHRVSYEQYF
TGTGCCAGCAGCCCGACTAGTCACAGGGTATCGTACGAGCAGTACTTC
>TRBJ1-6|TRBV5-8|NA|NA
CASSTDRPHNSYNSPLHF
TGTGCCAGCAGCACGGATAGACCCCACAACTCCTATAATTCACCCCTCCACTTT
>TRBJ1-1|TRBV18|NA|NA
CASSPPGLPNTEAFF
TGTGCCAGCTCACCACCGGGACTGCCGAACACTGAAGCTTTCTTT
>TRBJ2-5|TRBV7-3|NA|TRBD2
CASSENSGPETQYF
TGTGCCAGCAGCGAAAATAGCGGGCCAGAGACCCAGTACTTC
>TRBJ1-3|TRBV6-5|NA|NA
CASSIGEAQGNTIYF
TGTGCCAGCAGTATCGGGGAAGCGCAAGGAAACACCATATATTTT
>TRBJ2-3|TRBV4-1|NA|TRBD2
CASSQGCPGLANSSSTDTQYF
TGCGCCAGCAGCCAAGGGTGTCCGGGACTAGCTAACTCGAGCAGCACAGATACGCAGTATTTT
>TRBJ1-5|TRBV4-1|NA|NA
CASSPQWGPNQPQHF
TGCGCCAGCAGCCCTCAGTGGGGGCCGAATCAGCCCCAGCATTTT
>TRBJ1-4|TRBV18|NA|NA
CASSPVSPTPNEKLFF
TGTGCCAGCTCACCGGTCTCTCCCACTCCCAATGAAAAACTGTTTTTT
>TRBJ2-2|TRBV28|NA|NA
CASSRTFEAGELFF
TGTGCCAGCAGTCGAACGTTCGAGGCCGGGGAGCTGTTTTTT
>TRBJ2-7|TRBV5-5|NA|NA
CASSKVHYEQYF
TGTGCCAGCAGCAAGGTACACTACGAGCAGTACTTC
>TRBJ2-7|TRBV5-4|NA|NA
CASSLDFQGSYEQYF
TGTGCCAGCAGCTTGGACTTCCAAGGGTCTTACGAGCAGTACTTC
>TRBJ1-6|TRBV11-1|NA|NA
CASSAVGVSPLHF
TGTGCCAGCAGCGCCGTGGGGGTATCACCCCTCCACTTT
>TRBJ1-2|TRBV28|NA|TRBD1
CASSLPTQQGGGYTF
TGTGCCAGCAGTTTGCCTACCCAACAGGGGGGCGGCTACACCTTC
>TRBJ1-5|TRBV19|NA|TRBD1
CASIDRAGSNQPQHF
TGTGCCAGTATCGACAGGGCAGGGAGCAATCAGCCCCAGCATTTT
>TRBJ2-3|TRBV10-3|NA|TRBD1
CAISADPGQETDTQYF
TGTGCCATCAGTGCCGACCCGGGACAGGAGACAGATACGCAGTATTTT
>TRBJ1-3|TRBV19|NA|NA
CASSISLSGNTIYF
TGTGCCAGTAGTATAAGCCTCTCTGGAAACACCATATATTTT
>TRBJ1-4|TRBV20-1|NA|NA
CSASFPQDEKLFF
TGCAGTGCTAGTTTCCCGCAGGATGAAAAACTGTTTTTT
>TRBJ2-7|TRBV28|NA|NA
CASSSGQSEQYF
TGTGCCAGCAGCTCTGGACAGAGCGAGCAGTACTTC
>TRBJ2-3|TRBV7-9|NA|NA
CASSAWTATDTQYF
TGTGCCAGCAGCGCATGGACAGCGACAGATACGCAGTATTTT
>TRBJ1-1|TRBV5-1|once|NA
CASSISTGSEAFF
TGCGCCAGCAGTATTTCAACTGGATCTGAAGCTTTCTTT
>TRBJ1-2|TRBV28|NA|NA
CASSSGSTPAYYGYTF
TGTGCCAGCAGTTCCGGGTCTACCCCGGCGTACTATGGCTACACCTTC